A selection of T cell receptor beta chains follows, all from one sample in a study of vaccination and CD4 T cells after COVID-19. Their target antigens are unknown. MiXCR, run by TCRdb on the PCR reads, gives a single entry per CDR3 protein. The sample has some 10,000 distinct CDR3 sequences; approximately 20% are singletons. Sequencing used CD4+ T cells from blood, cultured in vitro, obtained after SARS-CoV-2 vaccination. These TCRs come from a human donor who had recovered from COVID-19. CDR3s include the opening cysteine and the closing phenylalanine or tryptophan. The D gene is left open where the match is weak. Not all rows give a size; the values are once, few, many and, for expanded clones, a class.

V: TRBV29-1; D: .; size: .; J: TRBJ1-1; CDR3: CSVPGTPRPREAFF; DNA: TGCAGCGTCCCGGGAACGCCGAGGCCCCGTGAAGCTTTCTTT
V: TRBV29-1; D: .; size: .; J: TRBJ1-1; CDR3: CSVERGTTEAFF; DNA: TGCAGCGTTGAAAGGGGGACCACTGAAGCTTTCTTT
V: TRBV27; D: .; size: .; J: TRBJ1-5; CDR3: CASSLTRTGFYSNQPQHF; DNA: TGTGCCAGCAGCCTTACGCGGACGGGATTCTATAGCAATCAGCCCCAGCATTTT
V: TRBV4-1; D: TRBD2; size: .; J: TRBJ2-3; CDR3: CASSRGTSGRPNHIPDTQYF; DNA: TGCGCCAGCAGCCGAGGGACTAGCGGGAGGCCCAACCATATCCCAGATACGCAGTATTTT
V: TRBV28; D: .; size: .; J: TRBJ1-5; CDR3: CASAEVGPQPQHF; DNA: TGTGCCAGCGCCGAAGTAGGTCCGCAGCCCCAGCATTTT
V: TRBV28; D: TRBD1; size: few; J: TRBJ1-1; CDR3: CASSPYRGGNTEAFF; DNA: TGTGCCAGCAGTCCATACAGGGGAGGAAACACTGAAGCTTTCTTT
V: TRBV27; D: .; size: .; J: TRBJ2-7; CDR3: CASSPLGQGPYEQYF; DNA: TGTGCCAGCAGTCCCCTGGGGCAGGGTCCCTACGAGCAGTACTTC
V: TRBV28; D: TRBD2; size: .; J: TRBJ2-7; CDR3: CASSSWEQAASGAYEQYF; DNA: TGTGCCAGCAGTTCTTGGGAGCAGGCCGCTAGCGGGGCCTACGAGCAGTACTTC
V: TRBV7-2; D: .; size: .; J: TRBJ2-7; CDR3: CASSLAGRSYEQYF; DNA: TGTGCCAGCAGCTTAGCTGGCAGATCCTACGAGCAGTACTTC
V: TRBV6-1; D: TRBD2; size: .; J: TRBJ2-1; CDR3: CASSEGIAGVNEQFF; DNA: TGTGCCAGCAGTGAAGGGATAGCGGGAGTAAATGAGCAGTTCTTC
V: TRBV7-9; D: .; size: few; J: TRBJ2-7; CDR3: CASEDYEQYF; DNA: TGTGCCAGCGAAGACTACGAGCAGTACTTC
V: TRBV6-5; D: TRBD2; size: few; J: TRBJ2-3; CDR3: CASSYGTSGITDTQYF; DNA: TGTGCCAGCAGTTACGGGACTAGCGGGATCACAGATACGCAGTATTTT
V: TRBV6-2/TRBV6-3; D: TRBD1; size: medium-sized; J: TRBJ2-7; CDR3: CASRSLVDRVSYEQYF; DNA: TGTGCCAGCAGGTCCTTGGTCGACAGGGTCTCCTACGAGCAGTACTTC
V: TRBV4-3; D: .; size: few; J: TRBJ2-7; CDR3: CASSLQGRAPPYEQYF; DNA: TGCGCCAGCAGCCTCCAAGGGCGGGCTCCTCCCTACGAGCAGTACTTC
V: TRBV19; D: TRBD2; size: .; J: TRBJ2-1; CDR3: CASRNSGRANNEQFF; DNA: TGTGCCAGTAGGAATAGCGGGAGGGCAAACAATGAGCAGTTCTTC
V: TRBV11-3; D: .; size: medium-sized; J: TRBJ2-3; CDR3: CASSLGGVSSTDTQYF; DNA: TGTGCCAGCAGCTTAGGTGGCGTCTCTAGCACAGATACGCAGTATTTT
V: TRBV4-1; D: .; size: .; J: TRBJ2-1; CDR3: CASSQDHSVGYLPDNEQFF; DNA: TGCGCCAGCAGCCAAGATCATTCGGTGGGATACCTTCCGGATAATGAGCAGTTCTTC
V: TRBV7-3; D: .; size: .; J: TRBJ1-6; CDR3: CASREGLNSPLHF; DNA: TGTGCCAGCAGAGAAGGACTTAATTCACCCCTCCACTTT
V: TRBV5-1; D: .; size: .; J: TRBJ1-1; CDR3: CASSLAGTRTWNTEAFF; DNA: TGCGCCAGCAGCTTGGCCGGGACACGAACTTGGAACACTGAAGCTTTCTTT
V: TRBV24-1; D: TRBD2; size: .; J: TRBJ2-2; CDR3: CATSDQGTSGRAGELFF; DNA: TGTGCCACCAGTGACCAGGGGACTAGCGGGAGGGCCGGGGAGCTGTTTTTT
V: TRBV27; D: .; size: .; J: TRBJ2-5; CDR3: CASSFYSKETQYF; DNA: TGTGCCAGCAGTTTTTACAGTAAAGAGACCCAGTACTTC
V: TRBV6-1; D: TRBD1; size: few; J: TRBJ2-7; CDR3: CASSLRPRDRVPYEQYF; DNA: TGTGCCAGCAGCCTAAGACCCCGGGACAGGGTGCCCTACGAGCAGTACTTC
V: TRBV4-3; D: .; size: .; J: TRBJ1-1; CDR3: CASSQVSADNTEAFF; DNA: TGCGCCAGCAGCCAAGTTTCCGCGGATAACACTGAAGCTTTCTTT
V: TRBV7-8; D: .; size: few; J: TRBJ2-3; CDR3: CASSPESTDTQYF; DNA: TGTGCCAGCAGTCCAGAGAGCACAGATACGCAGTATTTT
V: TRBV2; D: .; size: few; J: TRBJ2-6; CDR3: CASSVTSGVLTF; DNA: TGTGCCAGCAGTGTGACGTCTGGCGTCCTGACTTTC
V: TRBV5-1; D: .; size: .; J: TRBJ1-2; CDR3: CASSPTGDGYTF; DNA: TGCGCCAGCAGCCCCACGGGTGATGGCTACACCTTC
V: TRBV14; D: .; size: .; J: TRBJ2-5; CDR3: CASSQEASSETQYF; DNA: TGTGCCAGCAGCCAAGAAGCGAGCTCAGAGACCCAGTACTTC
V: TRBV7-8; D: TRBD1; size: few; J: TRBJ2-5; CDR3: CASSLFGQGNMQTQYF; DNA: TGTGCCAGCAGCTTATTTGGACAGGGAAATATGCAGACCCAGTACTTC
V: TRBV10-1; D: TRBD1; size: .; J: TRBJ2-5; CDR3: CATFRDRVLQETQYF; DNA: TGCGCCACCTTCCGGGACAGGGTGCTCCAAGAGACCCAGTACTTC
V: TRBV7-9; D: TRBD1; size: few; J: TRBJ1-1; CDR3: CASSLKYRGMNTEAFF; DNA: TGTGCCAGCAGCCTGAAATACAGGGGAATGAACACTGAAGCTTTCTTT
V: TRBV6-2/TRBV6-3; D: .; size: few; J: TRBJ2-7; CDR3: CASSRGVETGTREQYF; DNA: TGTGCCAGCAGCCGTGGAGTTGAGACAGGGACTAGGGAGCAGTACTTC
V: TRBV7-2; D: TRBD2; size: .; J: TRBJ2-1; CDR3: CASSLSDRDGGIDEQFF; DNA: TGTGCCAGCAGCCTCTCCGACCGGGACGGGGGGATCGATGAGCAGTTCTTC
V: TRBV6-1; D: TRBD1; size: few; J: TRBJ1-5; CDR3: CASTPDRVRGQPQHF; DNA: TGTGCCAGCACCCCGGACAGGGTGCGGGGTCAGCCCCAGCATTTT
V: TRBV20-1; D: TRBD1; size: .; J: TRBJ1-5; CDR3: CSAGHRQGNNQPQHF; DNA: TGCAGTGCTGGGCATCGACAGGGTAACAATCAGCCCCAGCATTTT
V: TRBV4-3; D: TRBD1; size: .; J: TRBJ2-1; CDR3: CASSQRTGGNEQFF; DNA: TGCGCCAGCAGCCAACGGACAGGGGGCAATGAGCAGTTCTTC
V: TRBV30; D: .; size: .; J: TRBJ2-7; CDR3: CAGQRPRDPPYEQYF; DNA: TGTGCCGGCCAACGTCCCCGGGACCCACCCTACGAGCAGTACTTC
V: TRBV28; D: .; size: .; J: TRBJ2-1; CDR3: CASRYGGGAYNEQFF; DNA: TGTGCCAGCAGATATGGAGGCGGGGCCTACAATGAGCAGTTCTTC
V: TRBV6-1; D: .; size: few; J: TRBJ2-3; CDR3: CASKTNRRADTQYF; DNA: TGTGCCAGCAAAACCAACCGACGGGCAGATACGCAGTATTTT
V: TRBV24-1; D: .; size: .; J: TRBJ2-1; CDR3: CATSDPRRSSYNEQFF; DNA: TGTGCCACCAGTGATCCCCGGAGGAGCTCCTACAATGAGCAGTTCTTC
V: TRBV28; D: .; size: few; J: TRBJ1-1; CDR3: CASSPGGSGDTEAFF; DNA: TGTGCCAGCAGCCCGGGGGGAAGCGGGGACACTGAAGCTTTCTTT
V: TRBV6-2/TRBV6-3; D: .; size: few; J: TRBJ1-3; CDR3: CASSLARRNTIYF; DNA: TGTGCCAGCAGTTTAGCCAGAAGAAACACCATATATTTT